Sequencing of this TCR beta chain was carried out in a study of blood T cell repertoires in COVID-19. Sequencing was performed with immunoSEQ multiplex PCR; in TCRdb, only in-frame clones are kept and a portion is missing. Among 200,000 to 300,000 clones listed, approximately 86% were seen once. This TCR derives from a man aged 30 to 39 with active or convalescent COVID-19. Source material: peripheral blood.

The CDR3 here is CASSGTGYNQPQHF. CDR3 DNA sequence: TGTGCCAGCAGCGGGACAGGTTACAATCAGCCCCAGCATTTT. V gene TRBV6-2 or TRBV6-3 combines with J gene TRBJ1-5, with 8 positions matching TRBD1. This CDR3 has 14 residues. Germline-derived CDR1 and CDR2 are MNHEY and SVGEGT. Trimming removed 6 bases from V and 3 bases from J; junction bases left unmatched: 4.